The 2 T cell receptor beta chains below come from one sample, sequenced in a study of control samples from healthy donors and cancer patients. Assay: immunoSEQ multiplex PCR; the TCRdb copy retains only in-frame clones and omits some. The data hold 150,000 to 200,000 clones, with 94% observed a single time. The sequenced sample consisted of blood. The receptors shown here come from a woman between 18 and 29 years old in good health.

The CDR3 spells CASRNRVNTEAFF. DNA of the CDR3: TGTGCCAGCAGGAACAGGGTGAACACTGAAGCTTTCTTT. The rearrangement links TRBV2 to TRBJ1-1; D possibly corresponds to TRBD1 (6 bases). Trimming took 6 bases from V and 0 from J, leaving 8 bases between them. The CDR3 extends over 13 amino acids. CDR1 and CDR2 from the germline V gene are SNHLY and FYNNEI.

The chain links TRBV10-3 to TRBJ1-4; 7 bases map to TRBD1. J lost 7 bases, V lost 3 bases, and 14 bases had no gene match. CDR3 length equals 17 residues. Germline V gene lookup returns CDR1 ENHRY and CDR2 SYGVKD. CDR3 in amino acids: CAISDRTGGGEGEKLFF. In nucleotides, the CDR3 is TGTGCCATCAGTGATCGGACAGGAGGTGGGGAGGGTGAAAAACTGTTTTTT.